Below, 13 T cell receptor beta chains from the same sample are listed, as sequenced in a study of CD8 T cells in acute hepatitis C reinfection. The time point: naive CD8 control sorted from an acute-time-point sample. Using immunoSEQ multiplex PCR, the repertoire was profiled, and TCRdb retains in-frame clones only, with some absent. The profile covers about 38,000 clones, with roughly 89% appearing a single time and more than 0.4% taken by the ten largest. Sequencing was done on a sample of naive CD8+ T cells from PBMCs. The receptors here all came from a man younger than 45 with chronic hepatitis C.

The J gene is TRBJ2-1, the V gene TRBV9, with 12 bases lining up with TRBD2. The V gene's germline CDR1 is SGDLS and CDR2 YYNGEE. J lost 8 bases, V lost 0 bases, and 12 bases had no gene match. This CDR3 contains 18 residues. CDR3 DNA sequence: TGTGCCAGCAGCGTAGGGTATCTGGCTAGCGGGGGGGCGGATGAGCAGTTCTTC. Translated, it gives CASSVGYLASGGADEQFF.

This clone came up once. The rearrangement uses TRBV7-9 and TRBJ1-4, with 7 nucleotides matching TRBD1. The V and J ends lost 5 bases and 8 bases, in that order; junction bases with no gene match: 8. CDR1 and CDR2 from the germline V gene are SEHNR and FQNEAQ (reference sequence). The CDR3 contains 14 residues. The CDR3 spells CASSPAGTDEKLFF. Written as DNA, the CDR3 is TGTGCCAGCAGCCCTGCGGGGACAGACGAAAAACTGTTTTTT.

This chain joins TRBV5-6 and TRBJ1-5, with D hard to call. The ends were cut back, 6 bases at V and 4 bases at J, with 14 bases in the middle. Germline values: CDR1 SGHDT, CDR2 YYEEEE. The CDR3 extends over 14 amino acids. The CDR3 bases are TGTGCCAGCACCTCCGGACTGAATAATCAGCCCCAGCATTTT. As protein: CASTSGLNNQPQHF.

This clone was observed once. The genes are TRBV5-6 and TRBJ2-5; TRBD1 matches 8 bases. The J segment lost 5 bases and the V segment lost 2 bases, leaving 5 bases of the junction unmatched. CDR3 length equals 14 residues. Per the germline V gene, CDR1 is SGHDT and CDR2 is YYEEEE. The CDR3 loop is CASSLGTGWETQYF. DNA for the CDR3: TGTGCCAGCAGCTTAGGGACAGGATGGGAGACCCAGTACTTC.

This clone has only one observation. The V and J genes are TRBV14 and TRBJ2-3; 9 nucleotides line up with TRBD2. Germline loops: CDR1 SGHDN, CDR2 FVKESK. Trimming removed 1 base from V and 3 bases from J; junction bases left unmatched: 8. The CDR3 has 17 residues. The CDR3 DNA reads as TGTGCCAGCAGCCAAGGTGTTTGGAGCGGGGGGACAGATACGCAGTATTTT. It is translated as CASSQGVWSGGTDTQYF. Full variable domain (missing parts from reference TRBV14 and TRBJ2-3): EAGVTQFPSHSVIEKGQTVTLRCDPISGHDNLYWYRRVMGKEIKFLLHFVKESKQDESGMPNNRFLAERTGGTYSTLKVQPAELEDSGVYFCASSQGVWSGGTDTQYFGPGTRLTVL.

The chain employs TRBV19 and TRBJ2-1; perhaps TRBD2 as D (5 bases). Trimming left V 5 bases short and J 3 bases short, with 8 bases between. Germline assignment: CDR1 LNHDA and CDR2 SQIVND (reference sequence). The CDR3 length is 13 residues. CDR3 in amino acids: CASSWGDYNEQFF. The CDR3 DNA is TGTGCCAGTAGTTGGGGAGACTACAATGAGCAGTTCTTC.

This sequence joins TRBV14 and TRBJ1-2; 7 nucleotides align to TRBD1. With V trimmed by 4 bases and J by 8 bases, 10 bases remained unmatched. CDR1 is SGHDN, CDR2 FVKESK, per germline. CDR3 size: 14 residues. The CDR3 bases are TGTGCCAGCAGCCCCCTTACGACAGGGCCCGGCTACACCTTC. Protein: CASSPLTTGPGYTF.

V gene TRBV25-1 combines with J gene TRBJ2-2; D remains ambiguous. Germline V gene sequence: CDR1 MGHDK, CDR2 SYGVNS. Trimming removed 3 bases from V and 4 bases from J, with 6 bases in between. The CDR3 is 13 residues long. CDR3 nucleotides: TGTGCCAGCAGTGACCTCTTCACCGGGGAGCTGTTTTTT. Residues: CASSDLFTGELFF.

CDR3 loop: CASSSSTSGRAAMHEQFF. CDR3 DNA: TGTGCCAGCAGCTCCTCGACTAGCGGGAGGGCCGCAATGCATGAGCAGTTCTTC. The chain links TRBV7-9 to TRBJ2-1; 14 bases are a match to TRBD2. Germline loops: CDR1 SEHNR, CDR2 FQNEAQ (reference sequence). This CDR3 has 18 residues. The trim removed 4 bases at V and 8 bases at J, leaving 13 bases unmatched.

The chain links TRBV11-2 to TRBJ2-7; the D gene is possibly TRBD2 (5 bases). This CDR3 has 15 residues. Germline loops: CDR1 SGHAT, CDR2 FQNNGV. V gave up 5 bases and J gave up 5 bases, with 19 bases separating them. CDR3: CASSPLSGTLDEQYF. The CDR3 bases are TGTGCCAGCAGCCCCCTAAGCGGTACCTTGGACGAGCAGTACTTC.

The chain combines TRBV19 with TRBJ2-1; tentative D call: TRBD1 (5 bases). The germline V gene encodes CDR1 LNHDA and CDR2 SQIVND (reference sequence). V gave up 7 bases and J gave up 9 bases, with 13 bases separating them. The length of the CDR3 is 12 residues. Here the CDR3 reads CASTTQGGEQFF. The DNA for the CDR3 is TGTGCCAGTACTACTCAGGGTGGTGAGCAGTTCTTC.

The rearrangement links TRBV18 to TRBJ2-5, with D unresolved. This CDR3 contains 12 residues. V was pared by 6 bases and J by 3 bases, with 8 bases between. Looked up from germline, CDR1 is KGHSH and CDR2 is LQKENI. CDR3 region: CASSPPKETQYF. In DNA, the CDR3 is TGTGCCAGCTCCCCTCCGAAAGAGACCCAGTACTTC.

CDR3 region: CASSLGHLNTEAFF. CDR3 coding DNA: TGTGCCAGCAGCTTAGGACACCTGAACACTGAAGCTTTCTTT. The chain employs TRBV11-2 and TRBJ1-1; D gene ambiguous. Germline CDR1 reads SGHAT; CDR2 reads FQNNGV. V was shortened by 1 base and J by 0 bases, with 6 bases between the two germline ends. CDR3 size: 14 residues.